Below, 17 T cell receptor beta chains from the same sample are listed, as sequenced in a study of CD8+ T cells in alopecia areata. It was cDNA, reverse transcribed from extracted RNA, that served as the sequencing template. TCRdb's copy holds only in-frame clones and misses some; the assay was immunoSEQ multiplex PCR. In the table there are some 98,000 clones, 50% to 75% of which are singletons. As for treatment: oral pan-JAK inhibitor, 5-10 mg twice daily. The sequencing here drew on CD8+ T cells sorted from blood, taken at week 4, from a patient treated with tofacitinib. Receptors originate from a human donor with alopecia areata.

This clone was seen a few times. V and J are TRBV29-1 and TRBJ2-1; D possibly corresponds to TRBD1 (6 bases). CDR1 and CDR2 (germline): SQVTM, ANQGSEA. The CDR3 has 14 amino acids. Trimming left V 4 bases short and J 4 bases short, with 14 bases between. The CDR3: CSVVGQGMYNEQFF. CDR3 nucleotides: TGCAGCGTTGTAGGCCAGGGGATGTACAATGAGCAGTTCTTC.

The chain recombines TRBV2 with TRBJ2-3, with 9 bases fitting TRBD2. V trimming: 1 base; J trimming: 1 base; junction bases outside the gene matches: 3. Germline CDR1 reads SNHLY; CDR2 reads FYNNEI. The CDR3 totals 16 residues. Written as DNA, the CDR3 is TGTGCCAGCAGTGAAGATAGCGGGGGTGGCACAGATACGCAGTATTTT. Translated: CASSEDSGGGTDTQYF. The whole variable domain, remainder taken from reference TRBV2 and TRBJ2-3, is EPEVTQTPSHQVTQMGQEVILRCVPISNHLYFYWYRQILGQKVEFLVSFYNNEISEKSEIFDDQFSVERPDGSNFTLKIRSTKLEDSAMYFCASSEDSGGGTDTQYFGPGTRLTVL.

The chain is built from TRBV4-3 and TRBJ2-1, with 11 positions matching TRBD2. CDR1 LGHNA and CDR2 YSLEER come from the germline V gene. Losses at the gene ends were 4 bases for V and 3 bases for J; bases not matched to a gene: 2. The CDR3 runs to 15 residues. The CDR3 loop is CASSPGTSGYNEQFF. CDR3 bases: TGCGCCAGCAGCCCCGGGACTAGCGGCTACAATGAGCAGTTCTTC.

The chain joins TRBV9 to TRBJ2-7, with 11 nucleotides matching TRBD2. Looked up from germline, CDR1 is SGDLS and CDR2 is YYNGEE. This CDR3 region has 16 residues. The junction had 2 bases not matched to a gene; V was cut back by 0 bases and J by 0 bases. The CDR3 bases are TGTGCCAGCAGCGTAGGCACTAGCGGGAGCTCCTACGAGCAGTACTTC. Residues: CASSVGTSGSSYEQYF. Using reference TRBV9 and TRBJ2-7 for the parts outside the CDR3, the full variable domain is DSGVTQTPKHLITATGQRVTLRCSPRSGDLSVYWYQQSLDQGLQFLIQYYNGEERAKGNILERFSAQQFPDLHSELNLSSLELGDSALYFCASSVGTSGSSYEQYFGPGTRLTVT.

V usage is TRBV5-1 and J usage is TRBJ2-3, with D unclear. The CDR3 extends over 13 amino acids. Germline CDR1 SGHRS, CDR2 YFSETQ. V gave up 3 bases and J gave up 0 bases, with 5 bases separating them. The CDR3 bases are TGCGCCAGCAGCTGGGCAAGCACAGATACGCAGTATTTT. It encodes CASSWASTDTQYF.

This clone has only a few counts. The chain employs TRBV7-8 and TRBJ2-3; maybe TRBD2 (5 bases). CDR1 SGHVS and CDR2 FQNEAQ come from the germline V gene. V was pared by 5 bases and J by 0 bases, with 15 bases between. The CDR3 loop spans 16 amino acids. The CDR3 here is CASSANIASSTDTQYF. DNA of the CDR3: TGTGCCAGCAGCGCTAACATAGCGTCTAGCACAGATACGCAGTATTTT.

The V call is TRBV9, the J call TRBJ2-2, with D unresolved. Germline loops: CDR1 SGDLS, CDR2 YYNGEE. Trimming stripped 4 bases from V and 5 bases from J, with 9 bases between. This CDR3 has 13 residues. The CDR3 reads CASSTAKTGELFF. The CDR3 nucleotides are TGTGCCAGCAGCACAGCAAAAACCGGGGAGCTGTTTTTT.

This chain uses TRBV27 with TRBJ1-6; the D is unclear. This CDR3 is 14 amino acids long. Germline loops: CDR1 MNHEY, CDR2 SMNVEV (reference sequence). V lost 2 bases and J lost 8, with 10 bases in between. The CDR3 DNA reads as TGTGCCAGCAGTTTAACCGACACATATTCACCCCTCCACTTT. Residues: CASSLTDTYSPLHF.

This clone has more than one count but fewer than ten. V gene TRBV5-1 combines with J gene TRBJ2-1; 7 positions agree with TRBD1. The CDR3 has 12 amino acids. Germline CDR1 reads SGHRS; CDR2 reads YFSETQ. The trim removed 3 bases at V and 8 bases at J, leaving 2 bases unmatched. The chain's CDR3 is CASSSTGYEQFF. CDR3 nucleotides: TGCGCCAGCAGCTCGACAGGGTATGAGCAGTTCTTC.

This chain joins TRBV7-3 and TRBJ2-1; no clear D gene. V shed 6 bases and J shed 0 bases, with 15 bases lying between them. The CDR3 is 16 amino acids. Germline CDR1 is SGHTA and CDR2 is FQGTGA. As DNA, the CDR3 is TGTGCCAGCAGTCACGGACCCTTGAGCTCCTACAATGAGCAGTTCTTC. Translating gives CASSHGPLSSYNEQFF.

This sequence joins TRBV4-3 and TRBJ1-1, with D tentatively TRBD1 (5 bases). The CDR3 sequence is 14 residues long. Trimming removed 1 base at V and 1 base at J, with 7 bases between. Germline V gives CDR1 LGHNA, CDR2 YSLEER. The CDR3 nucleotides read TGCGCCAGCAGCCAAGGGGGCGAGAACACTGAAGCTTTCTTT. It encodes CASSQGGENTEAFF.

The table lists this clone with a few counts. V and J are TRBV30 and TRBJ2-3; tentative D call: TRBD2 (6 bases). This CDR3 has 15 amino acids. The germline V and J ends were trimmed by 0 bases and 0 bases, with 10 bases remaining between them. Per the germline V gene, CDR1 is GTSNPN and CDR2 is SVGIG (reference sequence). The chain's CDR3 is CAWSVGSGSTDTQYF. CDR3 bases: TGTGCCTGGAGTGTGGGGAGCGGGAGCACAGATACGCAGTATTTT.

This clone was recorded a few times. The chain joins TRBV4-3 to TRBJ2-6, with 7 bases matching TRBD2. Germline values: CDR1 LGHNA, CDR2 YSLEER. This CDR3 is built from 21 residues. V shed 1 base, J shed 0 bases, and the junction held 15 bases outside the gene matches. The CDR3 DNA is TGCGCCAGCAGCCAAGCTATCGGAGGACCGGGAGGAATCTCTGGGGCCAACGTCCTGACTTTC. Its translation is CASSQAIGGPGGISGANVLTF.

This sequence joins TRBV6-1 and TRBJ2-4; D uncertain. Trimming removed 4 bases from V and 0 bases from J, with 19 bases in between. This CDR3 comprises 18 residues. CDR1 is MNHNS, CDR2 SASEGT, per germline. Here the CDR3 DNA reads TGTGCCAGCAGTGCTCATAACGCCTTAGACCTAGCCAAAAACATTCAGTACTTC. It codes for CASSAHNALDLAKNIQYF.

This clone has just a few counts. V and J are TRBV28 and TRBJ2-1; 8 nucleotides agree with TRBD2. This CDR3 is 16 amino acids long. The J segment lost 8 bases and the V segment lost 3 bases, leaving 12 bases of the junction unmatched. In germline, CDR1 is MDHEN, CDR2 SYDVKM. The DNA for the CDR3 is TGTGCCAGCAGTTTTAGGTCGCCTAGCGGGCAGGATGAGCAGTTCTTC. Protein: CASSFRSPSGQDEQFF.

The V and J genes are TRBV6-5 and TRBJ2-7, with TRBD2 matching 9 bases. The germline V gene encodes CDR1 MNHEY and CDR2 SVGAGI. The junction had 2 bases not matched to a gene; V was cut back by 5 bases and J by 6 bases. The CDR3 has 12 residues. The CDR3 region is CASSGLAREQYF. The CDR3 DNA reads TGTGCCAGCAGTGGACTAGCGCGCGAGCAGTACTTC.

This clone was counted once. V is TRBV5-1 and J is TRBJ2-2; TRBD1 aligns across 9 bases. V was clipped by 4 bases and J by 4 bases; unmatched bases: 2. In germline, CDR1 is SGHRS, CDR2 YFSETQ. The CDR3 contains 14 residues. The CDR3 protein is CASSRGQGTGELFF. The CDR3 DNA follows: TGCGCCAGCAGCAGGGGACAGGGCACCGGGGAGCTGTTTTTT.